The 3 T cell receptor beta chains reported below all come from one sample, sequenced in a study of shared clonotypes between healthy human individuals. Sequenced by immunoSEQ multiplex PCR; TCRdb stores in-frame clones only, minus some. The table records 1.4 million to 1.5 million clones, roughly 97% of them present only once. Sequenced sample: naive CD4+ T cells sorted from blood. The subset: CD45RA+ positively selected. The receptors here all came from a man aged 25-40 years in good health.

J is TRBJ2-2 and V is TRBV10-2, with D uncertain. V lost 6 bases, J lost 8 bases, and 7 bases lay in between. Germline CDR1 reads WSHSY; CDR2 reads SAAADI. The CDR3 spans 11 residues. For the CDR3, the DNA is TGCGCCAGCAGAGGGCCTGGGGAGCTGTTTTTT. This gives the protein CASRGPGELFF.

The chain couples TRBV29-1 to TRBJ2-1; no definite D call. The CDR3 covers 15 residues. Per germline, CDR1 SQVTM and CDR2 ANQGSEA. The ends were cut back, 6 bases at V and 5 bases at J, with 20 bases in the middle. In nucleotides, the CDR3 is TGCAGCGTGGTTTATTGGACCCAGAGTAACAATGAGCAGTTCTTC. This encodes CSVVYWTQSNNEQFF.

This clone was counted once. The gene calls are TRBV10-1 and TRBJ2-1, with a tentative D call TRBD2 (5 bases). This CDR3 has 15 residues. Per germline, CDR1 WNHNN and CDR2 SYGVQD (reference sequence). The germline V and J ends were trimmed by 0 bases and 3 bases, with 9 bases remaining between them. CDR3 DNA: TGCGCCAGCAGTGAGTCGAGGCGGGTCTACAATGAGCAGTTCTTC. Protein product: CASSESRRVYNEQFF.